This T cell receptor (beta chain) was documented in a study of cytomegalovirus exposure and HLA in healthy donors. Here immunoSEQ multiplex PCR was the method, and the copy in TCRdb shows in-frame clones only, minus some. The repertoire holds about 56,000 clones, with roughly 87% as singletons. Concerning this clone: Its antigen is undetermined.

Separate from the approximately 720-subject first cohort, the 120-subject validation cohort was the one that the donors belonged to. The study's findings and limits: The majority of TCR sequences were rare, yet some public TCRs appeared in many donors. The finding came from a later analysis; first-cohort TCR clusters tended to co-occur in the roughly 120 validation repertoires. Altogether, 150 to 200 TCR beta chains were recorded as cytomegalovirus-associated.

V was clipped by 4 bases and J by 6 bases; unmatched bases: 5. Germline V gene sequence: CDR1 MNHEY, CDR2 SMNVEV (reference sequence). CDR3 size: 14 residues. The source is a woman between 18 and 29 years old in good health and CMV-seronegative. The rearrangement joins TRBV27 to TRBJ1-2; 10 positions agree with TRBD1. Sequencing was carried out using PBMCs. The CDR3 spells CASSSGQGSDGYTF. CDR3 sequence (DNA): TGTGCCAGCAGTTCGGGACAGGGGAGTGATGGCTACACCTTC.